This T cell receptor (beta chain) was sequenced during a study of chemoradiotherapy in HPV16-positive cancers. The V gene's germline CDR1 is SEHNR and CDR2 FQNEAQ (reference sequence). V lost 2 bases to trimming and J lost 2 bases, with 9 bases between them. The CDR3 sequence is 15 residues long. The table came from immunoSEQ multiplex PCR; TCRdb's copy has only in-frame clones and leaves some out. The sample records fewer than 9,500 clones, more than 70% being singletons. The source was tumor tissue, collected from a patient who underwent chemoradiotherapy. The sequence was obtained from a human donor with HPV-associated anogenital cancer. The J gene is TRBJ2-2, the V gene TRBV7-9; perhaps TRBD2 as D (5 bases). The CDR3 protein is CASSLISVNTGELFF. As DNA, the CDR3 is TGTGCCAGCAGCTTAATTAGCGTTAACACCGGGGAGCTGTTTTTT.